These 28 T cell receptor beta chains originate from one sample sequenced in a study of OX40 agonist ivuxolimab in advanced cancers. Generated by immunoSEQ multiplex PCR, the TCRdb table keeps only in-frame clones and is missing some. The table shows around 35,000 clones, with approximately 84% occurring only once. The starting material was CD4+ or CD8+ T cells sorted from blood, obtained in a trial of the OX40 agonist ivuxolimab. The origin of the receptors is an adult with an advanced solid tumor such as melanoma, head and neck, liver or kidney cancer.

CDR3: CASSPMAGGDHQPQHF. CDR3 nucleotide sequence: TGTGCCAGCTCACCCATGGCAGGGGGCGACCATCAGCCCCAGCATTTT. This rearrangement joins TRBV18 to TRBJ1-5, with 8 bases identical to TRBD1. CDR1 is KGHSH and CDR2 is LQKENI in the germline V gene. After removal of 3 bases from V and 5 bases from J, the junction contained 9 bases not matched to a gene. The CDR3 length is 16 residues.

This clone was counted once. The chain joins TRBV18 to TRBJ2-1; D is unresolved. The CDR3 runs 14 residues. Germline V lookup: CDR1 KGHSH, CDR2 LQKENI. V was clipped by 6 bases and J by 0 bases, with 9 bases between them. The CDR3 region has the DNA TGTGCCAGCTCCCCGGTTAGCTCCTACAATGAGCAGTTCTTC. Translating it yields CASSPVSSYNEQFF.

The chain has TRBV27 and TRBJ1-5, with D tentatively TRBD1 (6 bases). Per the germline V gene, CDR1 is MNHEY and CDR2 is SMNVEV (reference sequence). The CDR3 runs to 14 residues. Trimming cost V 4 bases and J 2 bases, with 9 bases left between them. The CDR3 nucleotides read TGTGCCAGCAGTTCAGGGGCTGGCAATCAGCCCCAGCATTTT. Its translation is CASSSGAGNQPQHF.

This clone was picked up one time. The rearrangement uses TRBV30 and TRBJ2-1, with TRBD1 matching 8 bases. The CDR3 extends over 16 amino acids. The V segment lost 1 base and the J segment 1 base; nucleotides outside the gene matches: 6. Germline CDR1 and CDR2: GTSNPN and SVGIG (reference sequence). The CDR3 DNA follows: TGTGCCTGGAGTGCCGGGGACAGGTGGTCCTACAATGAGCAGTTCTTC. This codes for CAWSAGDRWSYNEQFF.

This clone was picked up one time. The chain couples TRBV5-6 to TRBJ2-3, with 7 bases that match TRBD1. The germline gives CDR1 SGHDT, CDR2 YYEEEE. CDR3 length: 14 residues. Trimming removed 4 bases from V and 4 bases from J; junction bases left unmatched: 6. The CDR3 protein is CASSLGDRADTQYF. The DNA for the CDR3 is TGTGCCAGCAGCCTAGGGGACAGAGCAGATACGCAGTATTTT.

This chain joins TRBV7-9 and TRBJ1-4; maybe TRBD1 (5 bases). CDR1 is SEHNR, CDR2 FQNEAQ, per germline (reference sequence). CDR3 length equals 14 residues. The V gene lost 0 bases and the J gene lost 7 bases, with 9 bases spanning the gap. CDR3 loop: CASSLAGGSEKLFF. The CDR3 DNA reads as TGTGCCAGCAGCTTAGCGGGGGGGAGTGAAAAACTGTTTTTT.

This rearrangement joins TRBV5-6 to TRBJ1-2; D is unclear. V lost 4 bases and J 4 bases, leaving 17 bases between the germline ends. The germline CDR1 and CDR2 sequences are SGHDT and YYEEEE. The CDR3 totals 15 residues. CDR3 DNA: TGTGCCAGCAGCACCGGGATGGCGAGTGGCTATGGCTACACCTTC. This sequence encodes CASSTGMASGYGYTF.

Only one count was recorded for this clone. This chain links TRBV4-1 with TRBJ1-5; no clear D gene. The V end was cut by 3 bases, the J end by 3 bases, with 9 bases between. This CDR3 has 14 amino acids. The germline CDR1 and CDR2 sequences are MGHRA and YSYEKL. The DNA for the CDR3 is TGCGCCAGCAGCCAGGGATCGGACAATCAGCCCCAGCATTTT. Translation: CASSQGSDNQPQHF.

The count of this clone is one. The chain links TRBV19 to TRBJ1-2; D is ambiguous. V was cut by 5 bases and J by 4 bases, with 11 bases left in between. CDR3 length: 13 residues. Germline V gene data show CDR1 as LNHDA and CDR2 as SQIVND (reference sequence). DNA for the CDR3: TGTGCCAGTAGTCCTACCGAAAGCTATGGCTACACCTTC. Translated: CASSPTESYGYTF.

V and J are TRBV11-2 and TRBJ1-1; tentatively, D is TRBD1 (5 bases). The germline V gene encodes CDR1 SGHAT and CDR2 FQNNGV. V was cut by 3 bases and J by 3 bases, with 14 bases left in between. This CDR3 has 15 amino acids. The CDR3 region has the DNA TGTGCCAGCAGCTTGGTGGGGGGATGGGACACTGAAGCTTTCTTT. Protein sequence: CASSLVGGWDTEAFF.

V and J are TRBV27 and TRBJ1-5; 8 bases align to TRBD1. The CDR3 is 14 residues long. Trimming took 3 bases from V and 11 from J; bases not matched to a gene: 9. CDR1 MNHEY and CDR2 SMNVEV come from the germline V gene (reference sequence). The CDR3 DNA follows: TGTGCCAGCAGTTTGGGCCAGGGGGCTAGGTCCCAGCATTTT. It translates to CASSLGQGARSQHF.

The gene calls are TRBV5-4 and TRBJ2-3, with D hard to call. V was pared by 2 bases and J by 0 bases, with 4 bases between. The CDR3 is made up of 13 amino acids. The V gene's germline CDR1 is SGHNT and CDR2 YYREEE (reference sequence). CDR3 sequence: CASSFPSTDTQYF. In DNA form, the CDR3 reads TGTGCCAGCAGCTTCCCCAGCACAGATACGCAGTATTTT.

This clone was observed at least ten times. The chain uses TRBV4-1 and TRBJ1-4, with D possibly being TRBD1 (5 bases). This CDR3 is built from 16 residues. Trimming stripped 0 bases from V and 5 bases from J, with 13 bases between. Germline V gene sequence: CDR1 MGHRA, CDR2 YSYEKL. The CDR3 protein is CASSQDPGTGNEKLFF. CDR3 DNA: TGCGCCAGCAGCCAAGATCCCGGGACGGGCAATGAAAAACTGTTTTTT.

The chain is built from TRBV11-2 and TRBJ2-7; 10 bases match TRBD2. The CDR3 is 15 residues long. V was clipped by 1 base and J by 4 bases; unmatched bases: 4. Per germline, CDR1 SGHAT and CDR2 FQNNGV. CDR3 in amino acids: CASSLGSSGGYEQYF. The CDR3 DNA is TGTGCCAGCAGCTTAGGGTCTAGCGGGGGTTACGAGCAGTACTTC.

The chain carries TRBV23-1 and TRBJ1-5; D call uncertain. TRBV23-1 is an ORF, and what it does is uncertain. Trimming stripped 5 bases from V and 0 bases from J, with 26 bases between. The CDR3 is made up of 20 amino acids. The CDR3 DNA follows: TGCGCCAGCAGTGTCGAGAAGAGATCCCATCCCCTATATAGCAATCAGCCCCAGCATTTT. It translates to CASSVEKRSHPLYSNQPQHF.

The chain recombines TRBV19 with TRBJ2-7; possibly TRBD1 for D (5 bases). Germline assignment: CDR1 LNHDA and CDR2 SQIVND (reference sequence). Deletions cut 2 bases from V and 6 bases from J, with 17 bases between. The CDR3 is 15 amino acids. CDR3 amino acids: CASSISGYGSVEQYF. The CDR3 DNA follows: TGTGCCAGTAGTATATCAGGGTATGGGTCCGTCGAGCAGTACTTC. The whole variable domain, remainder taken from reference TRBV19 and TRBJ2-7, is DGGITQSPKYLFRKEGQNVTLSCEQNLNHDAMYWYRQDPGQGLRLIYYSQIVNDFQKGDIAEGYSVSREKKESFPLTVTSAQKNPTAFYLCASSISGYGSVEQYFGPGTRLTVT.

The chain recombines TRBV7-9 with TRBJ2-1; D is ambiguous. Between the trimmed V and J ends, which lost 1 base and 2 bases, there was a span of 9 bases. The CDR3 runs to 15 residues. From germline, CDR1 is SEHNR and CDR2 FQNEAQ (reference sequence). Written as DNA, the CDR3 is TGTGCCAGCAGCTTAGTCCCAGCGCCCTACAATGAGCAGTTCTTC. Residues: CASSLVPAPYNEQFF.

CDR3 sequence (DNA): TGTGCCAGCAGCTTTTACAAGCGGGGGGGCCGGGAGACCCAGTACTTC. As protein: CASSFYKRGGRETQYF. The chain employs TRBV5-6 and TRBJ2-5, with 10 positions matching TRBD2. J lost 5 bases, V lost 2 bases, and 9 bases had no gene match. This CDR3 region has 16 residues. Germline V gives CDR1 SGHDT, CDR2 YYEEEE.

The chain combines TRBV11-2 with TRBJ2-7, with 7 bases lining up with TRBD1. V was pared by 3 bases and J by 4 bases, with 6 bases of the junction left unmatched. Germline V lookup: CDR1 SGHAT, CDR2 FQNNGV. CDR3 length equals 14 residues. CDR3: CASSFGPGGYEQYF. The CDR3 coding sequence is TGTGCCAGCAGCTTTGGGCCAGGGGGATACGAGCAGTACTTC.

There are a few counts of this clone. The rearrangement links TRBV4-1 to TRBJ1-2; D possibly corresponds to TRBD1 (6 bases). The CDR3 length is 17 residues. The V and J ends lost 7 bases and 8 bases respectively, with 29 bases between them. CDR1 and CDR2 from the germline V gene are MGHRA and YSYEKL. Here the CDR3 DNA reads TGCGCCAGCAACGCTGGGGGGGCACCGGACCCCGCGGGGGGCTACACCTTC. As protein: CASNAGGAPDPAGGYTF.

As concerns this clone: At one boundary the junction diverges from the germline segment, which might be a read error. The V call is TRBV6-1, the J call TRBJ1-2; 7 nucleotides agree with TRBD1. Germline V gene sequence: CDR1 MNHNS, CDR2 SASEGT. The CDR3 extends over 17 amino acids. The CDR3 is CAISESLGLEGANGYTF. CDR3 in DNA: TGTGCCATCAGTGAGTCTCTTGGATTGGAGGGGGCGAATGGCTACACCTTC.

This clone has only one observation. The V and J genes are TRBV28 and TRBJ2-3, with 12 bases aligning to TRBD2. Unmatched junction bases numbered 10, after V lost 6 bases and J lost 6 bases. The CDR3 has 16 residues. Germline loops: CDR1 MDHEN, CDR2 SYDVKM. This CDR3 is CASRPGLAGWPDTQYF. CDR3 sequence (DNA): TGTGCCAGCAGGCCCGGACTAGCGGGGTGGCCGGATACGCAGTATTTT.

The chain carries TRBV28 and TRBJ2-3; 9 bases fit TRBD1. The germline CDR1 and CDR2 sequences are MDHEN and SYDVKM. J lost 0 bases, V lost 7 bases, and 14 bases had no gene match. This CDR3 comprises 18 residues. CDR3 DNA sequence: TGTGCCAGCAACACACCGGGACAGGGTCTTGCTAGCACAGATACGCAGTATTTT. This translates into CASNTPGQGLASTDTQYF.

This clone was seen more than once but under ten times. The V call is TRBV10-3, the J call TRBJ1-1, with a possible D match to TRBD1 (6 bases). The CDR3 contains 13 residues. Trimming removed 0 bases at V and 4 bases at J, with 6 bases between. Germline values: CDR1 ENHRY, CDR2 SYGVKD. The CDR3 here is CAISESRGTEAFF. The CDR3 DNA reads TGTGCCATCAGTGAGTCCAGGGGCACTGAAGCTTTCTTT.

The V gene is TRBV4-3, the J gene TRBJ1-1; 9 bases are a match to TRBD1. CDR3 length: 18 residues. Germline V gene lookup returns CDR1 LGHNA and CDR2 YSLEER. V lost 0 bases and J lost 0; bases outside the gene matches: 8. The CDR3: CASSQDGGQGYMNTEAFF. In nucleotides, the CDR3 is TGCGCCAGCAGCCAAGATGGGGGACAGGGATACATGAACACTGAAGCTTTCTTT.

The V and J genes are TRBV28 and TRBJ1-5, with D maybe TRBD1 (6 bases). The CDR3 is 17 amino acids. Germline V gene data show CDR1 as MDHEN and CDR2 as SYDVKM. With 7 bases removed from V and 4 bases from J, the gap between germline ends came to 23 bases. This CDR3 reads CASIPSSWAGANQPQHF. CDR3 coding DNA: TGTGCCAGCATCCCATCATCGTGGGCAGGGGCTAATCAGCCCCAGCATTTT.

The rearrangement joins TRBV28 to TRBJ2-7, with no clear D. This CDR3 comprises 13 residues. V lost 3 bases, J lost 7 bases, and 13 bases lay in between. Germline V gene sequence: CDR1 MDHEN, CDR2 SYDVKM. The CDR3 spells CASSFFTGGEQYF. CDR3 sequence (DNA): TGTGCCAGCAGTTTCTTCACGGGTGGAGAGCAGTACTTC. Complete variable domain (other parts from reference TRBV28 and TRBJ2-7): DVKVTQSSRYLVKRTGEKVFLECVQDMDHENMFWYRQDPGLGLRLIYFSYDVKMKEKGDIPEGYSVSREKKERFSLILESASTNQTSMYLCASSFFTGGEQYFGPGTRLTVT.

This sequence joins TRBV7-9 and TRBJ2-7; D call uncertain. The CDR3 consists of 14 residues. Trimming cost V 1 base and J 7 bases, with 14 bases left between them. The germline V gene encodes CDR1 SEHNR and CDR2 FQNEAQ (reference sequence). The CDR3 DNA sequence: TGTGCCAGCAGCTTAGACAGTTACGGTTTGGAGCAGTACTTC. As protein: CASSLDSYGLEQYF.